This TCR beta chain was sequenced during a study of shared clonotypes between healthy human individuals. Regarding the study as a whole: A generally larger estimated richness was seen in naive subsets than in memory subsets. Across a handful of donors, naive CD4 shared roughly 5%, naive CD8 around 4%, memory CD4 2% to 2.5%, memory CD8 more than 0.35%. Rarefaction curves obtained for sorted subsets showed sequencing incomplete despite large depth.

This CDR3 is built from 22 residues. CDR1 GTSNPN and CDR2 SVGIG come from the germline V gene (reference sequence). After removal of 0 bases from V and 1 base from J, the junction contained 25 bases not matched to a gene. With regard to this clone: Its target is not known.

Execution of the assay was at deep level. Repertoires were generated with immunoSEQ multiplex PCR, while TCRdb's copy carries only in-frame clones and drops some. The sample has 2,500,000 or so clones; approximately 93% are singletons. Sequencing was performed on naive CD4+ T cells from PBMCs. As for subset: CD45RA+ positively selected. The clonotype comes from a man aged 18-30 years in good health. Some clones in this sample may be carry-over from other donors' samples. The gene calls are TRBV30 and TRBJ1-1, with 8 nucleotides matching TRBD1. The CDR3 here is CAWSVVKVNRGVLKLQNTEAFF. CDR3 bases: TGTGCCTGGAGTGTAGTCAAGGTTAACAGGGGGGTGTTAAAGTTACAGAACACTGAAGCTTTCTTT.